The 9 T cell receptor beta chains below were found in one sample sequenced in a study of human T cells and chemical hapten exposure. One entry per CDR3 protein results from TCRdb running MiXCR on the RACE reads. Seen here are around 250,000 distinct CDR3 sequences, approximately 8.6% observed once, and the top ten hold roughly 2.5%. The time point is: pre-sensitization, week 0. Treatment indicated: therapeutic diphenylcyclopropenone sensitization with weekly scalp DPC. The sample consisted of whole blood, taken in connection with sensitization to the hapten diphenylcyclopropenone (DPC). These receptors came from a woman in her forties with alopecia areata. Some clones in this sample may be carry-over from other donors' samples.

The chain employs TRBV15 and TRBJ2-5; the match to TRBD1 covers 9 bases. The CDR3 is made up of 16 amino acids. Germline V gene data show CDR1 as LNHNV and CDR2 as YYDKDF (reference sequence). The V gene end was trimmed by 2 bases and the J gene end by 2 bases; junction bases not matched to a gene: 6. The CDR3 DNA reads TGTGCCACCAGCAGATTACAGGGGGCAGATCAAGAGACCCAGTACTTC. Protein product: CATSRLQGADQETQYF.

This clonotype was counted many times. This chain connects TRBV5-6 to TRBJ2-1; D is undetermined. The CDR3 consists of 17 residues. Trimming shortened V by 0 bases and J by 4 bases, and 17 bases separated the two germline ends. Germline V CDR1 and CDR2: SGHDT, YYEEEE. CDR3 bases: TGTGCCAGCAGCTTGGCCCGGAACTTCATAGTTTACAATGAGCAGTTCTTC. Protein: CASSLARNFIVYNEQFF.

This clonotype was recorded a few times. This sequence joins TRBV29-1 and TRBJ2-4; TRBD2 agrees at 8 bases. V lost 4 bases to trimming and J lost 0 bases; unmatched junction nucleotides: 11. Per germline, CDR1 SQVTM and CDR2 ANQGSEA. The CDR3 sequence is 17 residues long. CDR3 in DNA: TGCAGCGTTGCCCCTGCGGGAGGTATACTAGCCAAAAACATTCAGTACTTC. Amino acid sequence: CSVAPAGGILAKNIQYF. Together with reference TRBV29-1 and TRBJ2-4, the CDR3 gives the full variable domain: SAVISQKPSRDICQRGTSLTIQCQVDSQVTMMFWYRQQPGQSLTLIATANQGSEATYESGFVIDKFPISRPNLTFSTLTVSNMSPEDSSIYLCSVAPAGGILAKNIQYFGAGTRLSVL.

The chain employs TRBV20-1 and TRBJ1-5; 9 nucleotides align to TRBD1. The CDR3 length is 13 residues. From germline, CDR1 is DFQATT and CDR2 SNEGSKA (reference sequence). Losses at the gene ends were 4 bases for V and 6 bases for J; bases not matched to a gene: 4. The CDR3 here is CSANTGGVQPQHF. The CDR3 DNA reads TGCAGTGCTAACACAGGGGGCGTTCAGCCCCAGCATTTT.

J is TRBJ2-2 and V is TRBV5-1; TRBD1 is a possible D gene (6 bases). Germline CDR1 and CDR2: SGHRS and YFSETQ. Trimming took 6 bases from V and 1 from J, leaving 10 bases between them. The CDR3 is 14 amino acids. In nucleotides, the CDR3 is TGCGCCAGCACCTGGACAGTGAACACCGGGGAGCTGTTTTTT. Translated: CASTWTVNTGELFF. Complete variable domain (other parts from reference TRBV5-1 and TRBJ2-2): KAGVTQTPRYLIKTRGQQVTLSCSPISGHRSVSWYQQTPGQGLQFLFEYFSETQRNKGNFPGRFSGRQFSNSRSEMNVSTLELGDSALYLCASTWTVNTGELFFGEGSRLTVL.

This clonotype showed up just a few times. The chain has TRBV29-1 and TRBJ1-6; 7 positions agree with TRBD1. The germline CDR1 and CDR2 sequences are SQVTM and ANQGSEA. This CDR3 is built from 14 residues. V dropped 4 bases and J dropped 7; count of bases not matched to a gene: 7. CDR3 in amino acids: CSVAEGQRNSPLHF. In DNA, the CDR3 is TGCAGCGTTGCTGAGGGACAGAGAAATTCACCCCTCCACTTT.

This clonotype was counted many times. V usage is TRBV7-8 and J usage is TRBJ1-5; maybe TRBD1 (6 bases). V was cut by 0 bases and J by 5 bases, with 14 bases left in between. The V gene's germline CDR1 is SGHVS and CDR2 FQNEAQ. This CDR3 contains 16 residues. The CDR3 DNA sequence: TGTGCCAGCAGCTTAGCGGCGGGGGCCTCCTATCAGCCCCAGCATTTT. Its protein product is CASSLAAGASYQPQHF. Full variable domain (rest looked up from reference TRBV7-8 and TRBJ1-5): GAGVSQSPRYKVAKRGQDVALRCDPISGHVSLFWYQQALGQGPEFLTYFQNEAQLDKSGLPSDRFFAERPEGSVSTLKIQRTQQEDSAVYLCASSLAAGASYQPQHFGDGTRLSIL.

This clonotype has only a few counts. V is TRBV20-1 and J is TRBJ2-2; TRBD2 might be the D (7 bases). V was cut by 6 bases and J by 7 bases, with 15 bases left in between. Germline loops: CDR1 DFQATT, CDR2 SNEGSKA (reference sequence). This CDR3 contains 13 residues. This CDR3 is CSADGGPGGELFF. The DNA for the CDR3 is TGCAGTGCCGACGGGGGGCCTGGCGGGGAGCTGTTTTTT.

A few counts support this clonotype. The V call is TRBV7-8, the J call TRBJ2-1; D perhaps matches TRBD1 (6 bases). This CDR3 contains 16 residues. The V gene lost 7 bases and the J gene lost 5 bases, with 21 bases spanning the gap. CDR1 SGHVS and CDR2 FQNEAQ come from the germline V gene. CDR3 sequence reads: CASTYPQGSSHNEQFF. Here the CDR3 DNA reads TGTGCCAGCACCTACCCACAGGGATCTTCCCACAATGAGCAGTTCTTC.